The clone carrying this TCR beta chain is classed as large. Its matching antigen is unknown. From live CD3+CD8+TCRalphabeta+ cells, four PD-1 and/or TIGIT subsets were sorted. The length of the CDR3 is 15 residues. V gave up 5 bases and J gave up 9 bases, with 20 bases separating them. Germline lookup yields CDR1 MNHEY and CDR2 SMNVEV (reference sequence). Each library started from 15 ng of total RNA using the QIAseq Immune Repertoire TCR panel. TCRdb analysed the reads with MiXCR anew, one entry per CDR3 protein. Of 350 to 400 distinct CDR3 sequences listed, around 9% are singletons. The data belong to a study of circulating CD8 cells and anti-PD-1 response in melanoma. General study points: No tumor material was available, so peptide assays assessed reactivity. Under 7.5% of TRB clonotypes were shared between subsets at M1. Some patients were treatment-naive; others were previously treated. TIGIT repertoires were least diverse, DNEG repertoires most diverse.

The rearrangement joins TRBV27 to TRBJ2-1; D gene uncertain. The sequence came from a human donor with melanoma. The source was CD8+ T cells from PBMCs, collected at baseline or after one month of anti-PD-1 therapy (not recorded which). This CDR3 is CASSPLRCGFGEQFF. The CDR3 DNA sequence: TGTGCCAGCAGTCCCCTCCGTTGTGGATTCGGTGAGCAGTTCTTC.